This TCR beta chain is from a study of monozygotic twins with inflammatory bowel disease. General study findings and limits: TCRbeta diversity (inverse Simpson) was lower in IBD patients than in healthy co-twins.

Remarks on this clonotype: Its target is not known.

The authors made each sample's cDNA in eight separate reactions. Reanalyzing the 5' RACE reads, TCRdb keeps one entry per CDR3 protein, without DNA. This sample contains over 120,000 distinct CDR3 sequences. This CDR3 has 13 residues. The germline gives CDR1 DFQATT, CDR2 SNEGSKA (reference sequence). Specimen: blood. The chain combines TRBV20-1 with TRBJ2-7; the TCRdb call, TRBD1, lacks DNA for checking. The origin of this receptor is a human donor with ulcerative colitis or Crohn's disease, or a healthy co-twin of an affected twin (not recorded which). CDR3 loop: CSGGDRISYEQYF.